This TCR beta chain was sequenced for a study of regulatory T cells in long-lasting Graves disease. Stated time point: persistent/refractory GD, antithyroid drugs over 5 years with positive TRAb. Extracted RNA from PBMCs served as the source of the TCR library. The CDR3 contains 14 residues. J was trimmed by 6 bases and V by 4 bases; bases with no gene match: 6. The germline gives CDR1 SQVTM, CDR2 ANQGSEA. CDR3 regions were amplified by Arm-PCR using iRepertoire HTBI primers to build TCR beta libraries. TCRdb reprocessed the multiplex PCR reads via MiXCR and lists one record per CDR3 protein. The sample comprises some 300,000 distinct CDR3 sequences, 20% to 25% of which are singletons, and just over 55% rests with the top ten.

The material was peripheral blood mononuclear cells (PBMCs), obtained when the disease was refractory, from a patient treated with antithyroid drugs. The source of this sequence is a female donor with Graves disease. This sequence joins TRBV29-1 and TRBJ2-1; 10 positions match TRBD2. The CDR3 spells CSVALAGSSNEQFF. The CDR3 DNA is TGCAGCGTTGCACTAGCGGGATCAAGCAATGAGCAGTTCTTC.